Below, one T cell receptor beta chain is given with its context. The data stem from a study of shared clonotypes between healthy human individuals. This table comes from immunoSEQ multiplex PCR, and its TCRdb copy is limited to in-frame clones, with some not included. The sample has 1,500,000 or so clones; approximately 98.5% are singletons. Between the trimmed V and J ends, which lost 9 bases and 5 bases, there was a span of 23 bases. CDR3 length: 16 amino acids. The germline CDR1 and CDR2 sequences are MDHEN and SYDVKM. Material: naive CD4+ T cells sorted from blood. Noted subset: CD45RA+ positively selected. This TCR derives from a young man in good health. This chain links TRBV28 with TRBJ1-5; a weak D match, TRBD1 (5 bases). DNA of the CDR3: TGTGCCAGTTCAGCCCCTGGGGGGGTCGCTGATCAGCCCCAGCATTTT. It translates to CASSAPGGVADQPQHF.